This T cell receptor beta chain appears in the sequencing data of a study of beta chain features in type 1 diabetes. Study results and limitations: The study found moderately but significantly shorter TCRB CDR3s in all four CD4+ subsets of Type 1 diabetes patients. Sampled from patients, naive, central memory and Treg TCRB repertoires appeared more similar than those sampled from healthy donors.

This clone showed up just a few times. What it binds is unknown. The authors reverse transcribed all of the isolated RNA, so sequencing captured expressed TCRB transcripts. Produced via immunoSEQ multiplex PCR; TCRdb's table is partial and in-frame only. The data hold 680,000 or so clones, with roughly an eighth observed a single time. This CDR3 comprises 15 residues. Looked up from germline, CDR1 is SGHNT and CDR2 is YYREEE (reference sequence). With 4 bases removed from V and 2 bases from J, the gap between germline ends came to 10 bases. This rearrangement joins TRBV5-4 to TRBJ1-6; tentative D call: TRBD1 (5 bases). The clonotype was recovered from a man between 18 and 29 years old with type 1 diabetes. The specimen sequenced was naive CD4+ T cells from blood. This CDR3 is CASSLGTAYNSPLHF. The CDR3 DNA reads as TGTGCCAGCAGCCTGGGGACGGCCTATAATTCACCCCTCCACTTT.